These 2 T cell receptor beta chains were sequenced from one sample in a study of Tregs in tolerant kidney transplant recipients (dated by TCRdb to about 2019). Receptors were amplified or captured by the immunoSEQ multiplex PCR assay. The table was pulled from immuneACCESS by TCRdb, which kept in-frame rearrangements only. Such tables lose some clones; where checked, under half of the loss comes from unresolved V genes, and the rest has no known cause. The sample table lists 80,000 or so clones, roughly nine tenths of them with a count of one. 1.5% to 2% of the sample is held by the ten biggest clonotypes. Transplants used related donors with nonmyeloablative bone marrow transplantation; mixed chimerism was transient in the human trials. The sequences come from CD4+ T cells from blood (PBMCs), collected 24 months after the transplant. Every receptor here comes from a human patient who received a combined kidney and bone marrow transplant. The graft donor may be the source of some T cells after a transplant.

This sequence joins TRBV2 and TRBJ2-5, with D perhaps TRBD2 (5 bases). V was clipped by 7 bases and J by 4 bases, with 19 bases between them. The CDR3 spans 15 residues. CDR1 is SNHLY and CDR2 is FYNNEI in the germline V gene. The CDR3 protein is CASNRLAYSGETQYF. For the CDR3, the DNA is TGTGCCAGCAACCGATTAGCGTACTCGGGAGAGACCCAGTACTTC.

Only one count was recorded for this clone. This chain connects TRBV7-3 to TRBJ2-2, with D perhaps TRBD2 (5 bases). CDR1 and CDR2 from the germline V gene are SGHTA and FQGTGA. The CDR3 covers 16 residues. V was cut by 2 bases and J by 2 bases, with 12 bases left in between. In DNA form, the CDR3 reads TGTGCCAGCAGCTTATCGGGCGGGCGCAACACCGGGGAGCTGTTTTTT. Translating it yields CASSLSGGRNTGELFF.